Each of the 6 T cell receptor beta chains below was sequenced from the same sample in a study of blood T cell repertoires in COVID-19. The table came from immunoSEQ multiplex PCR; TCRdb's copy has only in-frame clones and leaves some out. In the table there are 110,000 or so clones, about 87% of which are singletons. Sequenced input: peripheral blood. Receptors originate from a woman in her 50s with acute or convalescent COVID-19.

The chain joins TRBV7-9 to TRBJ1-5; the D gene is possibly TRBD1 (5 bases). The CDR3 runs 14 residues. With 5 bases removed from V and 3 bases from J, the gap between germline ends came to 11 bases. Germline CDR1 SEHNR, CDR2 FQNEAQ (reference sequence). The CDR3 nucleotides read TGTGCCAGCAGCAGAACGGGGGACAATCAGCCCCAGCATTTT. Its translation is CASSRTGDNQPQHF.

The gene calls are TRBV5-4 and TRBJ1-1; D gene unclear. Germline lookup yields CDR1 SGHNT and CDR2 YYREEE (reference sequence). The CDR3 runs 12 residues. The V gene lost 0 bases and the J gene lost 7 bases, with 7 bases spanning the gap. CDR3 bases: TGTGCCAGCAGCTTGGAAAGAGGTGAAGCTTTCTTT. Its protein is CASSLERGEAFF.

The chain links TRBV9 to TRBJ2-7, with D perhaps TRBD2 (5 bases). V was clipped by 4 bases and J by 3 bases, with 23 bases between them. Germline assignment: CDR1 SGDLS and CDR2 YYNGEE. CDR3 length: 17 amino acids. CDR3 nucleotides: TGTGCCAGCAGCCCAAGCGGTCGTCGTCGGGGAGACTACGAGCAGTACTTC. It specifies CASSPSGRRRGDYEQYF.

The V call is TRBV28, the J call TRBJ1-5; tentatively, D is TRBD1 (6 bases). The CDR3 is 15 amino acids. The V and J ends lost 7 bases and 4 bases respectively, with 17 bases between them. Germline CDR1 and CDR2: MDHEN and SYDVKM. The CDR3 is CASITSDRENQPQHF. CDR3 sequence (DNA): TGTGCCAGCATAACTTCGGACAGAGAGAATCAGCCCCAGCATTTT. Combining the CDR3 with reference TRBV28 and TRBJ1-5 gives the whole variable domain DVKVTQSSRYLVKRTGEKVFLECVQDMDHENMFWYRQDPGLGLRLIYFSYDVKMKEKGDIPEGYSVSREKKERFSLILESASTNQTSMYLCASITSDRENQPQHFGDGTRLSIL.

The V and J genes are TRBV28 and TRBJ1-1, with a weak D call TRBD1 (5 bases). Germline values: CDR1 MDHEN, CDR2 SYDVKM. The length of the CDR3 is 14 residues. Between the trimmed V and J ends, which lost 1 base and 4 bases, there was a span of 10 bases. Written as DNA, the CDR3 is TGTGCCAGCAGTTTATTTCGGGGGGGCACTGAAGCTTTCTTT. Amino acid sequence: CASSLFRGGTEAFF.

This clone turned up a few times. This chain uses TRBV5-4 with TRBJ1-2, with D hard to call. The CDR3 covers 13 residues. The germline V gene has CDR1 SGHNT and CDR2 YYREEE (reference sequence). The V and J ends lost 2 bases and 2 bases respectively, with 7 bases between them. CDR3 region: CASSFPSNYGYTF. In DNA form, the CDR3 reads TGTGCCAGCAGCTTTCCCTCCAACTATGGCTACACCTTC. Based on the CDR3 plus reference TRBV5-4 and TRBJ1-2, the full variable domain is ETGVTQSPTHLIKTRGQQVTLRCSSQSGHNTVSWYQQALGQGPQFIFQYYREEENGRGNFPPRFSGLQFPNYSSELNVNALELDDSALYLCASSFPSNYGYTFGSGTRLTVV.